The clone carrying this T cell receptor beta chain was picked up many times. The entry originates in a study of T cells after yellow fever vaccination. Study observations and caveats: At around 96% for CD4 and over 80% for CD8, most primary-vaccination clones showed up again after the booster. There was a possibility that FACS-sorted repertoires contained abundant clonotypes contaminating from the bulk population. Almost all vaccine-responding clonotypes were not detected in the sorted memory subsets at the day 0 time point.

Trimming took off 6 bases at V and 1 base at J, with 14 bases between the two ends. The CDR3 length is 15 residues. UMIs were added to TCR cDNA along with a universal primer site when it was made by 5'RACE template switching. Via MiXCR, TCRdb re-called the 5' RACE reads, giving one row per CDR3 protein. The sample records some 22,000 distinct CDR3 sequences, roughly 5.6% being singletons. This specimen was PBMCs, either bulk or a sorted T-cell subset (CD4+, CD8+, memory, or dextramer-sorted; not recorded which), taken more than 40 days after the first yellow fever vaccination. This chain connects TRBV12-3 or TRBV12-4 to TRBJ2-3, with D possibly matching TRBD1 (6 bases). The TCR comes from a man between 18 and 35 years old who received the YFV17D yellow fever vaccine. CDR3 in DNA: TGTGCCAGCAGGTGGGACACCCAGGGCACAGATACGCAGTATTTT. Translation gives CASRWDTQGTDTQYF.